The sequence of this TCR beta chain was determined in a study of post-analysis software for immune sequencing data. Study context: The cohort encompassed relapsing-remitting, secondary progressive and progressive-relapsing multiple sclerosis disease courses.

General observations from the study: Significantly decreased normalized Chao1 diversity was recorded for multiple sclerosis patients relative to controls. TRBV5-6, TRBV5-1 and TRBV20-1 belonged to a set of roughly five TRBV segments that were more frequent in patients than controls.

About this clonotype: Its antigen is still unknown.

Included in the TCR beta cDNA libraries were unique molecular identifiers. TCRdb reprocessed the PCR reads via MiXCR and lists one record per CDR3 protein. Here the sample spans about 460,000 distinct CDR3 sequences, roughly 45% being singletons. The germline V gene has CDR1 MNHEY and CDR2 SVGAGI. The CDR3 loop spans 17 amino acids. The TCR was taken from a girl under 18 with multiple sclerosis. The chain couples TRBV6-5 to TRBJ2-4; 12 bases are a match to TRBD1. The DNA end is more similar to TRBJ2-7, so the J call may be wrong. Material: blood. The CDR3 loop reads CASSYSGTGGAYYEQYF. The CDR3 coding sequence is TGTGCCAGCAGTTACTCCGGGACAGGGGGCGCTTACTACGAGCAGTACTTC.